What follows are 16 T cell receptor beta chains derived from one specimen sequenced in a study of vaccination and CD4 T cells after COVID-19. The sample's treatment: roughly nine-day PBMC culture with coronavirus spike peptide pools or control peptides (ViraFEST assay). Sequenced with the Oncomine TCR Beta short-read assay was DNA taken from cultured CD4+ T cells. One entry per CDR3 protein results from TCRdb running MiXCR on the PCR reads. The data show 14,000 to 15,000 distinct CDR3 sequences, 73% seen once. These TCRs' antigens remain unknown. Sequences were obtained from CD4+ T cells from blood, cultured in vitro. The receptors come from a human donor who had recovered from COVID-19.

V gene TRBV24-1 combines with J gene TRBJ2-1; possibly TRBD1 or TRBD2 for D (5 bases each). The CDR3 has 14 amino acids. Germline CDR1 reads KGHDR; CDR2 reads SFDVKD. Trimming removed 2 bases at V and 4 bases at J, with 8 bases between. This chain's CDR3 is CATSDSGPYNEQFF. DNA for the CDR3: TGTGCCACCAGTGATTCGGGACCTTACAATGAGCAGTTCTTC.

This chain uses TRBV19 with TRBJ1-2; possible D gene TRBD1, 6 bases. V gave up 9 bases and J gave up 3 bases, with 17 bases separating them. The CDR3 consists of 14 residues. The germline V gene has CDR1 LNHDA and CDR2 SQIVND (reference sequence). CDR3 in DNA: TGTGCCAGCACAAAGGGGGGGATTGACTATGGCTACACCTTC. Its translation is CASTKGGIDYGYTF.

The rearrangement joins TRBV10-3 to TRBJ2-7; 7 nucleotides line up with TRBD2. J gave up 5 bases and V 10 bases, and 14 bases lay outside the gene matches. This CDR3 contains 14 residues. CDR1 ENHRY and CDR2 SYGVKD come from the germline V gene. This CDR3 is CATRSGPRTNEQYF. The CDR3 nucleotides read TGTGCCACCCGTAGCGGGCCTCGCACCAACGAGCAGTACTTC.

The chain has TRBV7-3 and TRBJ2-6; D may be TRBD1 or TRBD2 (5 bases each). The V end was cut by 8 bases, the J end by 0 bases, with 17 bases between. The V gene's germline CDR1 is SGHTA and CDR2 FQGTGA. There are 17 residues in the CDR3. The CDR3 DNA follows: TGTGCCAGCCTAAGGGACCCGGGGTCCTCTGGGGCCAACGTCCTGACTTTC. Its translation: CASLRDPGSSGANVLTF.

The table lists this clonotype with a count of one. The rearrangement joins TRBV27 to TRBJ1-2; D not resolved. V was trimmed by 8 bases and J by 4 bases, leaving 14 bases between them. CDR3 size: 13 residues. From germline, CDR1 is MNHEY and CDR2 SMNVEV (reference sequence). CDR3 coding DNA: TGTGCCAGCGCGAAGAGGGAGGGCTATGGCTACACCTTC. It encodes CASAKREGYGYTF.

This clonotype is labeled as medium-sized. The chain carries TRBV7-2 and TRBJ1-5; D unclear. Trimming took off 2 bases at V and 0 bases at J, with 8 bases between the two ends. The CDR3 length is 15 residues. CDR1 and CDR2 from the germline V gene are SGHTA and FQGNSA. CDR3 DNA: TGTGCCAGCAGCTTAATGGGGAATAGCAATCAGCCCCAGCATTTT. Protein: CASSLMGNSNQPQHF.

V gene TRBV2 combines with J gene TRBJ2-2, with D unresolved. Deletions cut 5 bases from V and 5 bases from J, with 15 bases between. The CDR3 has 15 amino acids. Germline CDR1 and CDR2: SNHLY and FYNNEI. The CDR3: CASSRAQPRTGELFF. CDR3 nucleotide sequence: TGTGCCAGCAGTCGAGCACAGCCTCGGACCGGGGAGCTGTTTTTT.

V and J are TRBV6-2 or TRBV6-3 and TRBJ2-7; tentative D call: TRBD1 (7 bases). Trimming left V 1 base short and J 3 bases short, with 22 bases between. CDR3 length equals 18 residues. CDR1 is MNHEY and CDR2 is SVGEGT in the germline V gene. CDR3 sequence (DNA): TGTGCCAGCAGTTACTTCTACCAGGGGGGTCTTAGCCGCTACGAGCAGTACTTC. It codes for CASSYFYQGGLSRYEQYF.

The chain couples TRBV5-4 to TRBJ1-2, with 10 nucleotides matching TRBD1. The J segment lost 6 bases and the V segment lost 4 bases, leaving 6 bases of the junction unmatched. There are 14 residues in the CDR3. CDR1 and CDR2 from the germline V gene are SGHNT and YYREEE (reference sequence). For the CDR3, the DNA is TGTGCCAGCAGCACTCCGGGACAGGGGAATGGCTACACCTTC. Protein: CASSTPGQGNGYTF. Combining the CDR3 with reference TRBV5-4 and TRBJ1-2 gives the whole variable domain ETGVTQSPTHLIKTRGQQVTLRCSSQSGHNTVSWYQQALGQGPQFIFQYYREEENGRGNFPPRFSGLQFPNYSSELNVNALELDDSALYLCASSTPGQGNGYTFGSGTRLTVV.

The chain uses TRBV20-1 and TRBJ1-4; no definite D call. V lost 4 bases and J 7 bases, leaving 13 bases between the germline ends. The CDR3 totals 13 residues. The germline V gene encodes CDR1 DFQATT and CDR2 SNEGSKA (reference sequence). CDR3 loop: CSAIWTAAEKLFF. CDR3 coding DNA: TGCAGTGCTATATGGACCGCAGCTGAAAAACTGTTTTTT.

V usage is TRBV6-1 and J usage is TRBJ2-1; no definite D call. Trimming pared 3 bases from V and 7 bases from J, leaving 16 bases between. Germline V gene data show CDR1 as MNHNS and CDR2 as SASEGT. CDR3 length: 15 amino acids. CDR3 sequence reads: CASSDPNKGRNEQFF. The CDR3 DNA reads as TGTGCCAGCAGTGACCCGAACAAGGGCCGGAATGAGCAGTTCTTC.

J is TRBJ1-5 and V is TRBV2; tentative D call: TRBD1 (6 bases). Germline assignment: CDR1 SNHLY and CDR2 FYNNEI. The CDR3 runs to 12 residues. Deletions cut 11 bases from V and 5 bases from J, with 13 bases between. CDR3 region: CAAPGDYQPQHF. As DNA, the CDR3 is TGTGCCGCCCCAGGGGATTATCAGCCCCAGCATTTT.

In its sample, this clonotype ranks as large. The chain carries TRBV6-2 or TRBV6-3 and TRBJ2-5; no clear D gene. With 6 bases removed from V and 9 bases from J, the gap between germline ends came to 17 bases. The CDR3 contains 13 residues. Germline V gene lookup returns CDR1 MNHEY and CDR2 SVGEGT. The CDR3 DNA is TGTGCCAGCAGAGACATCAATGGGTGGGCCCAGTACTTC. Translating gives CASRDINGWAQYF.

J is TRBJ2-7 and V is TRBV20-1; either TRBD1 or TRBD2 may fit D (5 bases each). The CDR3 contains 15 residues. The V gene lost 1 base and the J gene lost 6 bases, with 19 bases spanning the gap. Germline V lookup: CDR1 DFQATT, CDR2 SNEGSKA (reference sequence). In nucleotides, the CDR3 is TGCAGTGCTAGAGGGGGATGGGACCCGAGGGGCGAGCAGTACTTC. Amino acid sequence: CSARGGWDPRGEQYF.

This chain uses TRBV7-2 with TRBJ2-5; unclear D gene. CDR1 is SGHTA, CDR2 FQGNSA, per germline. This CDR3 is built from 13 residues. Trimming stripped 7 bases from V and 1 base from J, with 10 bases between. The CDR3 bases are TGTGCCAGCACCACTTACTCCCAAGAGACCCAGTACTTC. The encoded protein is CASTTYSQETQYF.

This chain joins TRBV27 and TRBJ1-2; weak D call: TRBD1 (6 bases). CDR3 length: 14 residues. The germline gives CDR1 MNHEY, CDR2 SMNVEV (reference sequence). Deletions cut 5 bases from V and 4 bases from J, with 14 bases between. Here the CDR3 reads CASSPGAGAYGYTF. CDR3 in DNA: TGTGCCAGCAGTCCCGGGGCGGGGGCCTATGGCTACACCTTC.